This T cell receptor (beta chain) came from a study of shared clonotypes between healthy human individuals. V lost 3 bases and J lost 3, with 9 bases in between. The germline CDR1 and CDR2 sequences are MDHEN and SYDVKM. The CDR3 is 13 amino acids. Profiling relied on immunoSEQ multiplex PCR, and the TCRdb table lists in-frame clones only, not all of them. The table lists some 200,000 clones, 85% to 95% of them singletons, with 0.067% in the top ten. This sequence was found in a woman younger than 45 in good health. Sequencing was carried out using naive CD4+ T cells sorted from blood. Subset here: CD45RA+ positively selected. This chain links TRBV28 with TRBJ2-7; a possible D gene is TRBD1 (6 bases). CDR3 residues: CASSFGRGYEQYF. The CDR3 bases are TGTGCCAGCAGTTTTGGCAGGGGCTACGAGCAGTACTTC.